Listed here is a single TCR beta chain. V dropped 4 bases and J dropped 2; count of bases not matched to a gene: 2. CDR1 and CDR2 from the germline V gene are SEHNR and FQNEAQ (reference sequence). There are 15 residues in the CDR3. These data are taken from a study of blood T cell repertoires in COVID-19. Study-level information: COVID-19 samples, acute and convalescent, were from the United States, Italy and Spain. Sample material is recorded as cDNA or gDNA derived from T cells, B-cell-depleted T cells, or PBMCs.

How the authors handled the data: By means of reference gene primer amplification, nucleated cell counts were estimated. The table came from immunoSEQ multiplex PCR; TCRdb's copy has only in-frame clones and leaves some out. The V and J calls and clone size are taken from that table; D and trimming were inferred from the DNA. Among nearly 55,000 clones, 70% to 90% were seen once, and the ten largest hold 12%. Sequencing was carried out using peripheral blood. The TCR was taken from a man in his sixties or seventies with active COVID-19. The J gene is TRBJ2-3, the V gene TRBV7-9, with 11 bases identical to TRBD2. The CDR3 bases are TGTGCCAGCAGCTCGACTAGCGGGGCCACAGATACGCAGTATTTT. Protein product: CASSSTSGATDTQYF.